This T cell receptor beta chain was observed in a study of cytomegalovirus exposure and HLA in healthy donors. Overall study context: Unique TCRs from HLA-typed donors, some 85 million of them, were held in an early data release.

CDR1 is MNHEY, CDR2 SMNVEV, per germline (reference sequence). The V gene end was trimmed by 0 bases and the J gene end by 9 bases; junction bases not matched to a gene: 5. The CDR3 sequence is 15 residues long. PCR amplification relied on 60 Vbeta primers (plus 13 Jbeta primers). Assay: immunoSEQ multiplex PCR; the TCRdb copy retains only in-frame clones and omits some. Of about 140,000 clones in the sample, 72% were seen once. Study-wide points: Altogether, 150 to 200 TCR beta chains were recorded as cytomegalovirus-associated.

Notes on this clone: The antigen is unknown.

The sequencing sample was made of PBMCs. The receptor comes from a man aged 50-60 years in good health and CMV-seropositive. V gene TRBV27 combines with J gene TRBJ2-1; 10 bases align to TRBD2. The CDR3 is CASSLSLAGAGEQFF. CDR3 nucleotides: TGTGCCAGCAGTTTATCGCTAGCGGGAGCCGGTGAGCAGTTCTTC.